This record concerns one T cell receptor (beta chain) sequence. Its antigen is currently unknown. This sample was included in a study of T cell responses to AZD1222 COVID-19 vaccine. General observations from the study: Every sample of the repertoires postdated the peak T cell response. Reportedly, close to half of spike-specific TCRs are directed against unmutated variant regions. The donor group comprised mostly white British people and more females; the analysis possibly underestimated clonal diversity.

TCRdb keeps only in-frame clones here, not all; method: immunoSEQ multiplex PCR. The sample holds about 110,000 clones, about four fifths seen once. The CDR3 spans 14 residues. CDR1 is MNHEY, CDR2 SVGAGI, per germline. With 5 bases removed from V and 2 bases from J, the gap between germline ends came to 11 bases. The sequence was collected from an adult in good health. The source material was peripheral blood, sampled on day 0 of AZD1222 vaccination. The gene calls are TRBV6-5 and TRBJ2-3; no definite D call. The CDR3 is CASSRGAHTDTQYF. CDR3 nucleotides: TGTGCCAGCAGTCGCGGCGCACACACAGATACGCAGTATTTT.